These T cell receptor beta chains were read from a single sample in a study of CD8+ T cells in alopecia areata. Produced via immunoSEQ multiplex PCR; TCRdb's table is partial and in-frame only. The repertoire has about 210,000 clones, about three fifths of them found once; the top ten carry more than 3.5%. Sample: CD4+ T cells sorted from blood, taken at week 4, from a patient treated with tofacitinib. These receptors were obtained from a human donor with alopecia areata. CDR3s include the opening cysteine and the closing phenylalanine or tryptophan. D genes are given only for firm matches. Expanded clones are given a class, and other clones once, few, many or no size at all.

V: TRBV2
size: -
D: -
J: TRBJ1-1
length: 12
DNA: TGTGCCAGCAGTGATCGACACACTGAAGCTTTCTTT
CDR3: CASSDRHTEAFF

V: TRBV5-1
size: few
D: -
J: TRBJ2-7
length: 12
DNA: TGCGCCAGCAGAAAGAACCAAGACGAGCAGTACTTC
CDR3: CASRKNQDEQYF

V: TRBV5-5
size: -
D: TRBD1
J: TRBJ2-3
length: 13
DNA: TGTGCCAGCAGCTCACAGGGGCCAGATACGCAGTATTTT
CDR3: CASSSQGPDTQYF

V: TRBV30
size: -
D: -
J: TRBJ2-7
length: 11
DNA: TGTGCCTGGCTTGGAAACTACGAGCAGTACTTC
CDR3: CAWLGNYEQYF

V: TRBV2
size: -
D: -
J: TRBJ1-1
length: 12
DNA: TGTGCCAGCACCAGGCCCCCGACTGAAGCTTTCTTT
CDR3: CASTRPPTEAFF

V: TRBV19
size: -
D: -
J: TRBJ2-5
length: 12
DNA: TGTGCCAGTAGTATGACAGAAGAGACCCAGTACTTC
CDR3: CASSMTEETQYF

V: TRBV5-1
size: -
D: -
J: TRBJ2-3
length: 15
DNA: TGCGCCAGCAGCTTGGCAACCGACTTGACAGATACGCAGTATTTT
CDR3: CASSLATDLTDTQYF

V: TRBV6-5
size: few
D: -
J: TRBJ2-7
length: 13
DNA: TGTGCCAGCAGGGGGGGGGCCCCGTACGAGCAGTACTTC
CDR3: CASRGGAPYEQYF

V: TRBV30
size: -
D: -
J: TRBJ2-5
length: 13
DNA: TGTGCCTGGAGTGTACAGGCGCAAGAGACCCAGTACTTC
CDR3: CAWSVQAQETQYF

V: TRBV6-6
size: few
D: -
J: TRBJ2-2
length: 14
DNA: TGTGCCAGCAGTTACTTGTCGAACACCGGGGAGCTGTTTTTT
CDR3: CASSYLSNTGELFF

V: TRBV10-2
size: -
D: -
J: TRBJ1-5
length: 13
DNA: TGCGCCAGCAGTGAGGTCCGCAATCAGCCCCAGCATTTT
CDR3: CASSEVRNQPQHF

V: TRBV5-8
size: few
D: -
J: TRBJ1-4
length: 14
DNA: TGTGCCAGCAGCTTGGCGGGGGCGCGCGAAAAACTGTTTTTT
CDR3: CASSLAGAREKLFF

V: TRBV2
size: few
D: -
J: TRBJ2-3
length: 12
DNA: TGTGCCAGCAGTGGTTACAGGGTCGAGCAGTATTTT
CDR3: CASSGYRVEQYF

V: TRBV30
size: -
D: TRBD1
J: TRBJ2-5
length: 15
DNA: TGTGCCTGGAGTACAAAGGGACAGGGGAGGGAGACCCAGTACTTC
CDR3: CAWSTKGQGRETQYF

V: TRBV5-1
size: -
D: -
J: TRBJ2-2
length: 15
DNA: TGCGCCAGCAGCTTGTCGGGGGCGCGGACCGGGGAGCTGTTTTTT
CDR3: CASSLSGARTGELFF

V: TRBV19
size: few
D: -
J: TRBJ1-1
length: 14
DNA: TGTGCCAGTAGTATAGGGCAGGGAGGCACTGAAGCTTTCTTT
CDR3: CASSIGQGGTEAFF

V: TRBV15
size: -
D: -
J: TRBJ1-5
length: 14
DNA: TGTGCCACCAGCAGCAGGGGCGGCAATCAGCCCCAGCATTTT
CDR3: CATSSRGGNQPQHF

V: TRBV7-2
size: few
D: TRBD1
J: TRBJ1-5
length: 14
DNA: TGTGCCAGCAGCTCAGGGGGTAGCAATCAGCCCCAGCATTTT
CDR3: CASSSGGSNQPQHF

V: TRBV29-1
size: few
D: TRBD1
J: TRBJ1-4
length: 13
DNA: TGCAGCGTTGGACAGGGGCCGGACGAAAAACTGTTTTTT
CDR3: CSVGQGPDEKLFF

V: TRBV23-1
size: once
D: -
J: TRBJ2-7
length: 18
DNA: TGCGCCAGCAGTCCACGCCACGAACCGGGGGGCCTCTCCTACGAGCAGTACTTC
CDR3: CASSPRHEPGGLSYEQYF

V: TRBV6-5
size: few
D: TRBD1
J: TRBJ1-2
length: 12
DNA: TGTGCCAGCAGTCTACAGGGGGATGGCTACACCTTC
CDR3: CASSLQGDGYTF

V: TRBV15
size: -
D: TRBD1
J: TRBJ2-7
length: 15
DNA: TGTGCCACCAGCAGAGGACAGGGGGCATTATACGAGCAGTACTTC
CDR3: CATSRGQGALYEQYF

V: TRBV5-4
size: -
D: TRBD2
J: TRBJ2-3
length: 18
DNA: TGTGCCAGCAGCTTTCGGGCTAGCGGGGGACGTAGCACAGATACGCAGTATTTT
CDR3: CASSFRASGGRSTDTQYF

V: TRBV29-1
size: -
D: -
J: TRBJ1-4
length: 13
DNA: TGCAGCGTCCAGACAGTCACTAATGAAAAACTGTTTTTT
CDR3: CSVQTVTNEKLFF

V: TRBV25-1
size: -
D: TRBD1
J: TRBJ2-2
length: 15
DNA: TGTGCCAGCAGTGATGGACAGGGCGTAACCGGGGAGCTGTTTTTT
CDR3: CASSDGQGVTGELFF

V: TRBV7-2
size: few
D: TRBD1
J: TRBJ2-7
length: 14
DNA: TGTGCCAGCAGCCAGGACAGGGAATCCTACGAGCAGTACTTC
CDR3: CASSQDRESYEQYF

V: TRBV19
size: -
D: TRBD1
J: TRBJ2-1
length: 15
DNA: TGTGCCAGTAGTACGGGGACAGGGAAATTCAATGAGCAGTTCTTC
CDR3: CASSTGTGKFNEQFF

V: TRBV6-5
size: few
D: -
J: TRBJ2-6
length: 14
DNA: TGTGCCAGCAGCAAAAACTCTGGGGCCAACGTCCTGACTTTC
CDR3: CASSKNSGANVLTF

V: TRBV19
size: -
D: TRBD1
J: TRBJ1-5
length: 15
DNA: TGTGCCAGTAGTGAAGACAGGGGACGGGGACAGCCCCAGCATTTT
CDR3: CASSEDRGRGQPQHF

V: TRBV23-1
size: -
D: -
J: TRBJ1-6
length: 14
DNA: TGCGCCAGCAGTCAGGGGGCTCAGGGTTCACCCCTCCACTTT
CDR3: CASSQGAQGSPLHF

V: TRBV29-1
size: -
D: TRBD1
J: TRBJ1-1
length: 10
DNA: TGCAGCGGGGGGACAGGGGTTGCTTTCTTT
CDR3: CSGGTGVAFF

V: TRBV25-1
size: -
D: -
J: TRBJ1-2
length: 12
DNA: TGTGCCAGCAGTGATCAGGGATATGGCTACACCTTC
CDR3: CASSDQGYGYTF

V: TRBV29-1
size: -
D: -
J: TRBJ1-3
length: 15
DNA: TGCAGCGTTGCCTGGGGACGGAACTCTGGAAACACCATATATTTT
CDR3: CSVAWGRNSGNTIYF

V: TRBV2
size: few
D: TRBD1
J: TRBJ2-2
length: 17
DNA: TGTGCCAGCAGGAGGACAGGGGGCGTTCAGAACACCGGGGAGCTGTTTTTT
CDR3: CASRRTGGVQNTGELFF

V: TRBV19
size: -
D: TRBD2
J: TRBJ2-3
length: 16
DNA: TGTGCCAGTAGTATACTTAGCGGGGGTAGCACAGATACGCAGTATTTT
CDR3: CASSILSGGSTDTQYF

V: TRBV29-1
size: few
D: TRBD1
J: TRBJ2-2
length: 16
DNA: TGCAGCGTTCGGCGGGGGGACAGGGGGTACACCGGGGAGCTGTTTTTT
CDR3: CSVRRGDRGYTGELFF

V: TRBV30
size: few
D: -
J: TRBJ2-5
length: 12
DNA: TGTGCCTGGAGTCCCCTGACGGAGACCCAGTACTTC
CDR3: CAWSPLTETQYF

V: TRBV29-1
size: -
D: TRBD2
J: TRBJ2-5
length: 13
DNA: TGCAGCGTTGAGCCTAGCGGGGGGGAGACCCAGTACTTC
CDR3: CSVEPSGGETQYF

V: TRBV18
size: -
D: -
J: TRBJ2-7
length: 12
DNA: TGTGCCAGCTCACCTGACAGCTACGAGCAGTACTTC
CDR3: CASSPDSYEQYF

V: TRBV7-9
size: -
D: -
J: TRBJ1-2
length: 12
DNA: TGTGCCAGCAGCAACCGGGACATTGGCTACACCTTC
CDR3: CASSNRDIGYTF

V: TRBV4-1
size: -
D: TRBD1
J: TRBJ2-7
length: 15
DNA: TGCGCCAGCAGCCAGGGGGGACAGGGGATCTACGAGCAGTACTTC
CDR3: CASSQGGQGIYEQYF

V: TRBV6-6
size: -
D: -
J: TRBJ2-4
length: 12
DNA: TGTGCCAGCAGGGACAACGGGAACATTCAGTACTTC
CDR3: CASRDNGNIQYF

V: TRBV12-5
size: -
D: -
J: TRBJ1-6
length: 17
DNA: TGTGCTAGTGGTTTGGTATTCGGGGGTGGAAGTAATTCACCCCTCCACTTT
CDR3: CASGLVFGGGSNSPLHF

V: TRBV30
size: -
D: TRBD1
J: TRBJ1-2
length: 12
DNA: TGTGCCACCGGACAGGGGGCGGGAGGCTACACCTTC
CDR3: CATGQGAGGYTF

V: TRBV5-1
size: -
D: -
J: TRBJ2-7
length: 11
DNA: TGCGCCAGCAGCGACTCAGTTGAGCAGTACTTC
CDR3: CASSDSVEQYF

V: TRBV27
size: -
D: -
J: TRBJ1-2
length: 13
DNA: TGTGCCAGCGTTGGAGTTAATGGCTATGGCTACACCTTC
CDR3: CASVGVNGYGYTF

V: TRBV5-4
size: -
D: -
J: TRBJ2-3
length: 15
DNA: TGTGCCAGCAGCTTATCCGGGACTTCTACAGATACGCAGTATTTT
CDR3: CASSLSGTSTDTQYF

V: TRBV30
size: few
D: -
J: TRBJ1-5
length: 14
DNA: TGTGCCTGGACCCAAGGGGGAATCAATCAGCCCCAGCATTTT
CDR3: CAWTQGGINQPQHF

V: TRBV5-6
size: -
D: TRBD1
J: TRBJ2-7
length: 13
DNA: TGTGCCAGCAGCATGCTGGACAGGGACGAGCAGTACTTC
CDR3: CASSMLDRDEQYF

V: TRBV7-6
size: few
D: -
J: TRBJ1-2
length: 16
DNA: TGTGCCAGCAGCTCCCGTTCCGGGACTCCTAACTATGGCTACACCTTC
CDR3: CASSSRSGTPNYGYTF

V: TRBV29-1
size: -
D: -
J: TRBJ2-3
length: 14
DNA: TGCAGCGTCTTGACAGGACTTCACACAGATACGCAGTATTTT
CDR3: CSVLTGLHTDTQYF

V: TRBV30
size: -
D: -
J: TRBJ2-7
length: 16
DNA: TGTGCCTGGAGTGTACTAGGGAGGCGGATTTCCTACGAGCAGTACTTC
CDR3: CAWSVLGRRISYEQYF

V: TRBV7-8
size: -
D: TRBD1
J: TRBJ2-2
length: 14
DNA: TGTGCCAGCAGCTCCCAGGGGGCTATCGGGGAGCTGTTTTTT
CDR3: CASSSQGAIGELFF

V: TRBV5-1
size: -
D: TRBD1
J: TRBJ2-7
length: 17
DNA: TGCGCCAGCAGCAAGTTGACAGGGGGTTCGAGCTCCTACGAGCAGTACTTC
CDR3: CASSKLTGGSSSYEQYF

V: TRBV11-3
size: few
D: -
J: TRBJ2-7
length: 13
DNA: TGTGCCAGCAGCTTCCGGGGTCCGTCCGAGCAGTACTTC
CDR3: CASSFRGPSEQYF

V: TRBV15
size: -
D: -
J: TRBJ1-2
length: 15
DNA: TGTGCCACCAGCAGAGATAGGGGGACCCTGGGCGGCTACACCTTC
CDR3: CATSRDRGTLGGYTF